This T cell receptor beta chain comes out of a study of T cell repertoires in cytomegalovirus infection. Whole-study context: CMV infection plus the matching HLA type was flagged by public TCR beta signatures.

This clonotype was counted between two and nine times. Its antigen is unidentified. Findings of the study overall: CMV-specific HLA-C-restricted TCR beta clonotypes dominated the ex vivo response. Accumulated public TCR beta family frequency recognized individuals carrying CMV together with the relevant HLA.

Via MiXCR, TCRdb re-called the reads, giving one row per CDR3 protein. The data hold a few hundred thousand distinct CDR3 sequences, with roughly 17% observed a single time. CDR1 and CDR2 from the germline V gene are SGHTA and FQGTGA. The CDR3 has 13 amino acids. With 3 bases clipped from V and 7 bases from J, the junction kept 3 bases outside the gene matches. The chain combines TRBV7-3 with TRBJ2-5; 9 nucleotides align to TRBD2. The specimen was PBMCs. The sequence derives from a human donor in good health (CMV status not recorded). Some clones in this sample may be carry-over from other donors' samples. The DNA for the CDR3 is TGTGCCAGCAGCTTCGGGACTAGCCGGACCCAGTACTTC. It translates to CASSFGTSRTQYF.